Shown below are 11 T cell receptor beta chains from a single sample sequenced in a study of identical twins. TCRdb passed the 5' RACE reads through MiXCR, listing each CDR3 protein once. The data hold about 530,000 distinct CDR3 sequences, with about 22% observed a single time. The same data also went into a second study, on yellow fever vaccine responses in identical twins.

The source material was CD4+ T cells sorted from blood. These receptors all come from a woman between 18 and 30 years old in good health.

V and J are TRBV10-3 and TRBJ2-2; D not resolved. The CDR3 spans 15 residues. The germline CDR1 and CDR2 sequences are ENHRY and SYGVKD. The V end lost 0 bases, the J end lost 2 bases, and 7 bases lay between the germline ends. CDR3 amino acids: CAISESIGNTGELFF. The CDR3 DNA reads as TGTGCCATCAGTGAGTCTATAGGAAACACCGGGGAGCTGTTTTTT.

The chain is built from TRBV20-1 and TRBJ2-2, with 8 bases lining up with TRBD1. The length of the CDR3 is 15 residues. Germline trimming cut 6 bases from V and 5 bases from J; bases unmatched to any gene: 11. CDR1 is DFQATT and CDR2 is SNEGSKA in the germline V gene (reference sequence). In DNA, the CDR3 is TGCAGTGCCAAGGACGGCAGGGGGCTAACCGGGGAGCTGTTTTTT. Its protein product is CSAKDGRGLTGELFF.

The rearrangement uses TRBV20-1 and TRBJ2-3; 7 bases map to TRBD2. CDR1 and CDR2 (germline): DFQATT, SNEGSKA (reference sequence). V lost 1 base to trimming and J lost 0 bases; unmatched junction nucleotides: 7. This CDR3 is 16 amino acids long. The CDR3 DNA reads TGCAGTGCTAGAGGCCTGAAAGCGGGAAGCACAGATACGCAGTATTTT. Translated: CSARGLKAGSTDTQYF.

This sequence joins TRBV27 and TRBJ2-6; D unresolved. The germline V gene encodes CDR1 MNHEY and CDR2 SMNVEV (reference sequence). V shed 2 bases and J shed 2 bases, with 13 bases lying between them. The CDR3 totals 17 residues. CDR3 DNA: TGTGCCAGCAGTTTAAGGTTCAGTCTCACTGGGGCCAACGTCCTGACTTTC. It translates to CASSLRFSLTGANVLTF. Full variable domain (outside the CDR3, taken from reference TRBV27 and TRBJ2-6): EAQVTQNPRYLITVTGKKLTVTCSQNMNHEYMSWYRQDPGLGLRQIYYSMNVEVTDKGDVPEGYKVSRKEKRNFPLILESPSPNQTSLYFCASSLRFSLTGANVLTFGAGSRLTVL.

This clonotype was seen only a few times. The chain links TRBV7-9 to TRBJ2-3; D is unclear. V lost 1 base and J lost 6, with 17 bases in between. The CDR3 is made up of 16 amino acids. Germline V gene data show CDR1 as SEHNR and CDR2 as FQNEAQ (reference sequence). CDR3 nucleotides: TGTGCCAGCAGCTTAGAGGGCTACAAACCTGTCGATACGCAGTATTTT. It codes for CASSLEGYKPVDTQYF.

The chain links TRBV11-3 to TRBJ2-3; TRBD2 might be the D (6 bases). Trimming removed 5 bases at V and 0 bases at J, with 12 bases between. The CDR3 sequence is 15 residues long. Per the germline V gene, CDR1 is SGHNT and CDR2 is YENEEA. CDR3 DNA: TGTGCCAGCAGCCCCGGACTATTTAGCACAGATACGCAGTATTTT. It translates to CASSPGLFSTDTQYF.

The chain recombines TRBV7-2 with TRBJ2-7, with a possible D match to TRBD2 (5 bases). V shed 0 bases and J shed 2 bases, with 20 bases lying between them. The CDR3 covers 18 residues. The germline CDR1 and CDR2 sequences are SGHTA and FQGNSA. This CDR3 reads CASSLAHNFLTGTYEQYV. The CDR3 DNA sequence: TGTGCCAGCAGCTTAGCCCATAATTTTTTGACGGGGACCTACGAGCAGTACGTC.

This chain uses TRBV20-1 with TRBJ2-7, with 8 bases aligning to TRBD2. The CDR3 spans 13 residues. The V gene's germline CDR1 is DFQATT and CDR2 SNEGSKA (reference sequence). The ends lost 3 bases at V and 1 base at J; junction bases unmatched: 2. CDR3 sequence: CSASRGGSYEQYV. CDR3 in DNA: TGCAGTGCTAGCCGGGGGGGATCCTACGAGCAGTACGTC.

In its sample, this clonotype was seen a few times. The chain employs TRBV12-3 or TRBV12-4 and TRBJ2-1; 10 bases are shared with TRBD2. V shed 7 bases, J shed 7 bases, and the junction held 7 bases outside the gene matches. CDR3 length: 14 amino acids. The chain's CDR3 is CASTASGRGNEQFF. The CDR3 DNA reads TGTGCCAGCACCGCTAGCGGGAGAGGTAATGAGCAGTTCTTC.

The rearrangement links TRBV7-3 to TRBJ2-2; maybe TRBD1 (5 bases). CDR3 length equals 14 residues. CDR1 and CDR2 (germline): SGHTA, FQGTGA. Trimming left V 6 bases short and J 6 bases short, with 14 bases between. CDR3 nucleotides: TGTGCCAGCAGTACCGCAGGGTATTCCGGGGAGCTGTTTTTT. Translating it yields CASSTAGYSGELFF.

This rearrangement joins TRBV11-1 to TRBJ1-1; 11 positions match TRBD1. This CDR3 has 20 residues. Germline assignment: CDR1 SGHAT and CDR2 FQDESV (reference sequence). J gave up 3 bases and V 2 bases, and 17 bases lay outside the gene matches. The CDR3 region has the DNA TGTGCCAGCAGCTTACCTAAAGGACAGGGGGCACCTTTAGTGGACACTGAAGCTTTCTTT. It specifies CASSLPKGQGAPLVDTEAFF. Filled out from reference TRBV11-1 and TRBJ1-1, the complete variable domain reads EAEVAQSPRYKITEKSQAVAFWCDPISGHATLYWYRQILGQGPELLVQFQDESVVDDSQLPKDRFSAERLKGVDSTLKIQPAELGDSAMYLCASSLPKGQGAPLVDTEAFFGQGTRLTVV.